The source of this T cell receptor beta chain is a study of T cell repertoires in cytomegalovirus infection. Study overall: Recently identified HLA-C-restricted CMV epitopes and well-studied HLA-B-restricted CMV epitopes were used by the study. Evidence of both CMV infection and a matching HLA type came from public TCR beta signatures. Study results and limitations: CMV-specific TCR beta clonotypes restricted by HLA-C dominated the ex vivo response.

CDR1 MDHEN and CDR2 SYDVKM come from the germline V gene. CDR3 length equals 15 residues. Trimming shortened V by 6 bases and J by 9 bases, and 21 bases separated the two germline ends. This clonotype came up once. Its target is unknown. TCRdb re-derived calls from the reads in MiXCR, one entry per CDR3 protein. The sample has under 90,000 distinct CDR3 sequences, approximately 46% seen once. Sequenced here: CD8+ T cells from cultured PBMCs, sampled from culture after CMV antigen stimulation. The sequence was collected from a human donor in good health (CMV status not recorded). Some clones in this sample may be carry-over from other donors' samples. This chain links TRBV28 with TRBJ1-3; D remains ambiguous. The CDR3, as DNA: TGTGCCAGCAGCCCAACTATGGCCTCCGCATCCACCATATATTTT. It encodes CASSPTMASASTIYF.